The T cell receptor beta chain described here comes from a study of blood T cell repertoires in COVID-19. Study as a whole: Sample material is recorded as cDNA or gDNA derived from T cells, B-cell-depleted T cells, or PBMCs.

CDR1 is WSHSY, CDR2 SAAADI, per germline. Trimming stripped 8 bases from V and 6 bases from J, with 16 bases between. The CDR3 length is 13 residues. This table comes from immunoSEQ multiplex PCR, and its TCRdb copy is limited to in-frame clones, with some not included. In the table there are about 460,000 clones, roughly nine tenths of which are singletons. This chain uses TRBV10-2 with TRBJ1-1, with D unclear. Sequencing was carried out using PBMCs or T cells enriched from blood (not recorded which). The sequence was collected from a woman aged 60-75 years who had recovered from COVID-19. The CDR3 DNA is TGCGCCAGCCAGAGGGTTACGGTCGCTGAAGCTTTCTTT. Translated, it gives CASQRVTVAEAFF.